This T cell receptor (beta chain) came from a study of blood T cell repertoires in COVID-19. Study background: The United States, Italy and Spain supplied acute and convalescent COVID-19 samples. Sample material is recorded as cDNA or gDNA derived from T cells, B-cell-depleted T cells, or PBMCs.

Seattle's enrolled individuals joined amid active infection and were then monitored longitudinally. CDR3 length: 16 residues. Trimming removed 4 bases at V and 1 base at J, with 13 bases between. Germline CDR1 is MGHRA and CDR2 is YSYEKL. Sequencing used immunoSEQ multiplex PCR; TCRdb keeps in-frame clones, though not all of them. The sample lists 200,000 to 300,000 clones, roughly 88% occurring once. This sequence originates from a woman aged 80 or older with COVID-19, enrolled during active disease. Sequencing used peripheral blood. J is TRBJ2-2 and V is TRBV4-1; weak D call: TRBD2 (6 bases). DNA of the CDR3: TGCGCCAGCAGCCCGAGGTCGGGGGAGAACACCGGGGAGCTGTTTTTT. It codes for CASSPRSGENTGELFF.